What follows are 32 T cell receptor beta chains derived from one specimen sequenced in a study of CD8 T cells in Susac syndrome (dated by TCRdb to between 2018 and 2021). Library preparation used the immunoSEQ multiplex PCR assay. RNA was extracted using the RNeasy kit, and about 0.45 to 1 ug of the RNA was reverse transcribed with random hexamers. The raw public data were reprocessed by TCRdb itself: fastp quality trimming at Q25, MiXCR clonotype calling, in-frame beta chains only. Every distinct CDR3 protein forms one entry, paired with its most common genes and DNA. This sample is represented by about 140,000 distinct CDR3 sequences; 85% to 95% of them were singletons. The top ten constitute 0.14% of the sample. The sequencing sample was made of CD4+ T cells from PBMCs. The receptors here all came from a human donor with Susac syndrome.

This sequence joins TRBV20-1 and TRBJ2-3; tentative D call: TRBD1 (6 bases). This CDR3 contains 14 residues. The germline V and J ends were trimmed by 5 bases and 1 base, with 13 bases remaining between them. Germline values: CDR1 DFQATT, CDR2 SNEGSKA (reference sequence). The CDR3 loop reads CSADHRTGTDTQYF. In DNA, the CDR3 is TGCAGTGCTGACCATCGGACAGGCACAGATACGCAGTATTTT.

The chain couples TRBV7-9 to TRBJ2-3; 8 bases agree with TRBD2. Unmatched junction bases numbered 4, after V lost 5 bases and J lost 0 bases. The CDR3 covers 15 residues. Per the germline V gene, CDR1 is SEHNR and CDR2 is FQNEAQ (reference sequence). The CDR3 protein is CASSLTSGSTDTQYF. CDR3 sequence (DNA): TGTGCCAGCAGCCTAACTAGCGGAAGCACAGATACGCAGTATTTT.

The chain uses TRBV20-1 and TRBJ2-1; D might be TRBD2 (5 bases). Germline CDR1 reads DFQATT; CDR2 reads SNEGSKA (reference sequence). V gave up 0 bases and J gave up 0 bases, with 12 bases separating them. The CDR3 consists of 16 residues. The CDR3 DNA reads TGCAGTGCTAGAGACCTACTAGGGAGCTCCTACAATGAGCAGTTCTTC. This codes for CSARDLLGSSYNEQFF.

The gene calls are TRBV25-1 and TRBJ1-5; unclear D gene. The CDR3 is 16 residues long. Germline CDR1 is MGHDK and CDR2 is SYGVNS. V lost 6 bases and J lost 0, with 15 bases in between. The CDR3 DNA is TGTGCCAGCAGCGACACGGGCGGGCCTAGCAATCAGCCCCAGCATTTT. It is translated as CASSDTGGPSNQPQHF.

The rearrangement links TRBV7-9 to TRBJ2-1; TRBD1 agrees at 8 bases. Germline V CDR1 and CDR2: SEHNR, FQNEAQ (reference sequence). With V trimmed by 1 base and J by 7 bases, 0 bases remained unmatched. This CDR3 contains 13 residues. The CDR3 DNA reads as TGTGCCAGCAGCTTAGGGACAGGGAATGAGCAGTTCTTC. Its translation is CASSLGTGNEQFF.

The chain has TRBV12-3 or TRBV12-4 and TRBJ2-2, with D possibly matching TRBD2 (6 bases). Trimming cost V 6 bases and J 3 bases, with 14 bases left between them. This CDR3 has 15 residues. The CDR3 region is CASSPNRRDTGELFF. CDR3 sequence (DNA): TGTGCCAGCAGCCCTAACAGGAGGGACACCGGGGAGCTGTTTTTT.

The rearrangement joins TRBV29-1 to TRBJ1-6, with TRBD1 as a possible D gene (5 bases). Trimming pared 6 bases from V and 0 bases from J, leaving 12 bases between. CDR3 length: 15 residues. Germline lookup yields CDR1 SQVTM and CDR2 ANQGSEA. The CDR3 loop is CSVRIQDSYNSPLHF. In DNA form, the CDR3 reads TGCAGCGTCAGAATACAGGACTCCTATAATTCACCCCTCCACTTT.

The chain uses TRBV28 and TRBJ2-1; perhaps TRBD1 as D (5 bases). V was cut by 5 bases and J by 3 bases, with 11 bases left in between. The V gene's germline CDR1 is MDHEN and CDR2 SYDVKM. The CDR3 sequence is 14 residues long. The CDR3 coding sequence is TGTGCCAGCAGTCAAGGGGCCCGCTACAATGAGCAGTTCTTC. This translates into CASSQGARYNEQFF. Full variable domain (missing parts from reference TRBV28 and TRBJ2-1): DVKVTQSSRYLVKRTGEKVFLECVQDMDHENMFWYRQDPGLGLRLIYFSYDVKMKEKGDIPEGYSVSREKKERFSLILESASTNQTSMYLCASSQGARYNEQFFGPGTRLTVL.

The V call is TRBV30, the J call TRBJ1-1; D not certain. The CDR3 contains 12 residues. Trimming cost V 4 bases and J 3 bases, with 9 bases left between them. The germline gives CDR1 GTSNPN, CDR2 SVGIG (reference sequence). CDR3 in amino acids: CAWIPLDTEAFF. DNA of the CDR3: TGTGCCTGGATACCTTTGGACACTGAAGCTTTCTTT.

The chain employs TRBV3-1 and TRBJ1-1; D is unclear. Germline V gene data show CDR1 as LGHDT and CDR2 as YNNKEL (reference sequence). Trimming took 1 base from V and 7 from J, leaving 16 bases between them. The CDR3 is made up of 15 amino acids. CDR3 sequence (DNA): TGTGCCAGCAGCCAAGCCAGCACCTTCCGAGATGAAGCTTTCTTT. Translation: CASSQASTFRDEAFF.

The chain recombines TRBV15 with TRBJ1-5; weak D call: TRBD1 (5 bases). Germline V CDR1 and CDR2: LNHNV, YYDKDF (reference sequence). This CDR3 contains 16 residues. V lost 0 bases to trimming and J lost 1 base, with 10 bases between them. In DNA form, the CDR3 reads TGTGCCACCAGCAGAGAGAGGGCAGGGAGCAATCAGCCCCAGCATTTT. It translates to CATSRERAGSNQPQHF.

The V and J genes are TRBV6-5 and TRBJ1-2; TRBD1 matches at 9 bases. CDR1 is MNHEY and CDR2 is SVGAGI in the germline V gene. The trim removed 1 base at V and 9 bases at J, leaving 3 bases unmatched. CDR3 size: 13 residues. The CDR3 reads CASSYLGQGSYTF. The CDR3 nucleotides read TGTGCCAGCAGTTACTTGGGACAGGGCAGCTACACCTTC.

The chain links TRBV29-1 to TRBJ2-5; D call uncertain. The CDR3 length is 14 residues. Trimming shortened V by 4 bases and J by 3 bases, and 15 bases separated the two germline ends. Germline lookup yields CDR1 SQVTM and CDR2 ANQGSEA. The CDR3 sequence: CSVVRWGREETQYF. CDR3 in DNA: TGCAGCGTTGTAAGGTGGGGTAGGGAAGAGACCCAGTACTTC.

This clonotype was recorded once. The junction does not match germline at one end; this may be a read error. The rearrangement uses TRBV15 and TRBJ1-5, with 7 bases lining up with TRBD1. The CDR3 totals 18 residues. The germline V gene encodes CDR1 LNHNV and CDR2 YYDKDF (reference sequence). CDR3 sequence: CATSRPGRTSRGNHPQHF. CDR3 nucleotide sequence: TGTGCCACCAGCAGACCGGGACGGACCTCCAGGGGGAATCACCCCCAGCATTTT.

The rearrangement links TRBV10-3 to TRBJ2-1; 9 bases line up with TRBD2. The ends lost 0 bases at V and 2 bases at J; junction bases unmatched: 2. The CDR3 extends over 16 amino acids. Germline lookup yields CDR1 ENHRY and CDR2 SYGVKD. The CDR3, as DNA: TGTGCCATCAGTGAGTCCGGCGGGGGGGCCTACAATGAGCAGTTCTTC. Translated: CAISESGGGAYNEQFF.

V usage is TRBV12-3 or TRBV12-4 and J usage is TRBJ2-7, with TRBD1 identical over 7 bases. V lost 6 bases to trimming and J lost 6 bases; unmatched junction nucleotides: 5. The CDR3 totals 12 residues. DNA of the CDR3: TGTGCCAGCAGCCTGACAGGGCCCGAGCAGTACTTC. Amino acids: CASSLTGPEQYF.

The chain combines TRBV27 with TRBJ2-3; D is possibly TRBD1 or TRBD2 (5 bases each). There are 15 residues in the CDR3. Germline V gene lookup returns CDR1 MNHEY and CDR2 SMNVEV (reference sequence). V shed 6 bases and J shed 6 bases, with 19 bases lying between them. The CDR3 sequence: CASSQPPGSGDTQYF. Here the CDR3 DNA reads TGTGCCAGCAGCCAACCCCCAGGGAGTGGGGATACGCAGTATTTT.

The chain uses TRBV20-1 and TRBJ2-7; 14 positions match TRBD2. Trimming cost V 3 bases and J 3 bases; bases outside gene matches: 1. CDR3 length: 14 residues. Germline CDR1 is DFQATT and CDR2 is SNEGSKA (reference sequence). The CDR3 nucleotides are TGCAGTGCTAGCGGACTAGCGGGGGGCTACGAGCAGTACTTC. Residues: CSASGLAGGYEQYF.

The CDR3 nucleotides are TGTGCCAGCAGCCCGGGACAGGGAGAGACCCAGTACTTC. Encoded protein: CASSPGQGETQYF. The genes are TRBV7-3 and TRBJ2-5, with 9 bases that match TRBD1. Germline V gene sequence: CDR1 SGHTA, CDR2 FQGTGA. V trimming: 5 bases; J trimming: 4 bases; junction bases outside the gene matches: 2. There are 13 residues in the CDR3.

The chain carries TRBV20-1 and TRBJ2-4, with D unresolved. The germline V gene encodes CDR1 DFQATT and CDR2 SNEGSKA (reference sequence). Trimming took off 5 bases at V and 3 bases at J, with 11 bases between the two ends. This CDR3 has 13 residues. CDR3 loop: CSASDPSKNIQYF. DNA of the CDR3: TGCAGTGCTTCCGACCCCAGCAAAAACATTCAGTACTTC.

This clonotype was detected only once. V is TRBV6-6 and J is TRBJ2-4, with 7 bases fitting TRBD1. The J segment lost 3 bases and the V segment lost 6 bases, leaving 5 bases of the junction unmatched. The CDR3 loop spans 14 amino acids. Germline CDR1 MNHNY, CDR2 SVGAGI (reference sequence). The CDR3 DNA sequence: TGTGCCAGCAGCCTCCGGGACAGCAAAAACATTCAGTACTTC. It codes for CASSLRDSKNIQYF.

J is TRBJ2-3 and V is TRBV20-1; TRBD2 aligns across 7 bases. Germline CDR1 and CDR2: DFQATT and SNEGSKA (reference sequence). This CDR3 has 13 residues. With 6 bases clipped from V and 1 base from J, the junction kept 4 bases outside the gene matches. The CDR3 nucleotides read TGCAGTGCATGGACTAGGGGCACAGATACGCAGTATTTT. Amino acid sequence: CSAWTRGTDTQYF.

J is TRBJ1-1 and V is TRBV28; 7 nucleotides match TRBD1. This CDR3 has 15 amino acids. The junction had 10 bases not matched to a gene; V was cut back by 5 bases and J by 4 bases. Looked up from germline, CDR1 is MDHEN and CDR2 is SYDVKM. In DNA, the CDR3 is TGTGCCAGCAGTCCAGAGGGGACAGTGCTCACTGAAGCTTTCTTT. Translating it yields CASSPEGTVLTEAFF.

The rearrangement joins TRBV5-1 to TRBJ1-1, with D possibly being TRBD1 (6 bases). This CDR3 comprises 15 residues. Trimming cost V 5 bases and J 6 bases, with 20 bases left between them. From germline, CDR1 is SGHRS and CDR2 YFSETQ. The DNA of the CDR3 is TGCGCCAGCAGGGAGTGGGGGGGCCGGGATCCTGAAGCTTTCTTT. Translating it yields CASREWGGRDPEAFF.

The V and J genes are TRBV5-1 and TRBJ2-7; maybe TRBD1 (6 bases). The V gene's germline CDR1 is SGHRS and CDR2 YFSETQ. Trimming left V 1 base short and J 2 bases short, with 10 bases between. The CDR3 has 14 residues. The CDR3 nucleotides read TGCGCCAGCAGCTTGACAGGGAACCCCTACGAGCAGTACTTC. Translation: CASSLTGNPYEQYF.

This clonotype was picked up one time. CDR3 sequence (DNA): TGTGCTAGTGGTTTGGCACATACCCAGTACTTC. It encodes CASGLAHTQYF. The V and J genes are TRBV12-5 and TRBJ2-5; D not certain. Per the germline V gene, CDR1 is LGHNT and CDR2 is FRNRAP. CDR3 length: 11 residues. V was pared by 1 base and J by 8 bases, with 5 bases between.

The CDR3 loop reads CASSIAGRNNYGYTF. The CDR3 nucleotides are TGCGCCAGCAGCATCGCGGGTCGTAATAACTATGGCTACACCTTC. The chain carries TRBV5-1 and TRBJ1-2; D is undetermined. V was cut by 4 bases and J by 1 base, with 14 bases left in between. The CDR3 totals 15 residues. Per germline, CDR1 SGHRS and CDR2 YFSETQ.

This clonotype has only one observation. The chain has TRBV30 and TRBJ1-2; TRBD1 matches at 7 bases. The germline gives CDR1 GTSNPN, CDR2 SVGIG (reference sequence). The CDR3 has 15 residues. V lost 0 bases and J lost 8; bases outside the gene matches: 12. CDR3 sequence: CAWSVPDRDSWGYTF. The CDR3 DNA reads as TGTGCCTGGAGTGTACCCGACAGGGATTCATGGGGCTACACCTTC.

The chain carries TRBV7-6 and TRBJ2-7, with D possibly TRBD2 on 5 matching bases. The CDR3 sequence is 17 residues long. Per the germline V gene, CDR1 is SGHVS and CDR2 is FNYEAQ. The V end was cut by 5 bases, the J end by 0 bases, with 20 bases between. CDR3: CASSNALLGSGSYEQYF. The DNA for the CDR3 is TGTGCCAGCAGCAACGCCCTACTAGGGTCGGGCTCCTACGAGCAGTACTTC.

The J gene is TRBJ1-1, the V gene TRBV20-1; unclear D gene. Germline CDR1 is DFQATT and CDR2 is SNEGSKA (reference sequence). Between the trimmed V and J ends, which lost 0 bases and 11 bases, there was a span of 13 bases. This CDR3 region has 12 residues. The CDR3 here is CSAREVGIVAFF. CDR3 DNA sequence: TGCAGTGCTAGAGAGGTGGGGATTGTGGCTTTCTTT.

In regard to this clonotype: Sequence at one end of the junction differs from germline and may be a read error. The chain links TRBV18 to TRBJ1-2; 12 nucleotides match TRBD1. This CDR3 contains 15 residues. The germline V gene has CDR1 KGHSH and CDR2 LQKENI. CDR3 sequence: CASAPGTGGAYGYTF. In DNA, the CDR3 is TGTGCCAGCGCACCCGGGACAGGGGGCGCATATGGCTACACCTTC.

The chain combines TRBV12-3 or TRBV12-4 with TRBJ2-4; 8 positions agree with TRBD1. The CDR3 is made up of 14 amino acids. V dropped 8 bases and J dropped 9; count of bases not matched to a gene: 12. This chain's CDR3 is CASGSLGQGGIQYF. CDR3 DNA: TGTGCCAGCGGTAGCTTAGGACAGGGCGGCATTCAGTACTTC.